This T cell receptor (beta chain) originates from a study of CD8 T cells in Susac syndrome. Trimming took 0 bases from V and 5 from J, leaving 14 bases between them. Germline V CDR1 and CDR2: GTSNPN, SVGIG (reference sequence). The CDR3 runs to 15 residues. This clonotype was counted a single time. RNA amounts of roughly 0.45 to 1 ug underwent reverse transcription with random hexamers. One entry per CDR3 protein, called by TCRdb with MiXCR from the immunoSEQ multiplex PCR reads. Here the sample spans 150,000 to 200,000 distinct CDR3 sequences, about 95% being singletons. Sequenced material: CD4+ T cells from PBMCs. This TCR came from a human donor in good health. This sequence joins TRBV30 and TRBJ2-1; D gene uncertain. The chain's CDR3 is CAWSVRLSNDNEQFF. The CDR3 nucleotides are TGTGCCTGGAGTGTACGACTCTCCAACGACAATGAGCAGTTCTTC.